This T cell receptor (beta chain) emerged from a study of blood T cells in healthy people across ages. A second PCR, run for roughly 7 to 12 cycles, used a sample-barcoded 5' primer plus a J-beta primer mix. Any given sample supplied a minimum of 2.5 million CDR3-containing paired-end reads. From the 5' RACE reads, TCRdb called clonotypes with MiXCR, one entry per CDR3 protein. Of approximately 900,000 distinct CDR3 sequences listed, approximately 49% are singletons. The CDR3 contains 15 residues. The germline V and J ends were trimmed by 5 bases and 7 bases, with 15 bases remaining between them. CDR1 is MDHEN, CDR2 SYDVKM, per germline. Study outcomes and limitations: Among long-lived donors, naive CD4+ cells were more numerous and diversity higher than in aged donors. Older age coincided with a roughly linear decline in TCR beta diversity per million T cells.

As for this clonotype: The antigen is unknown.

Per sample, a minimum of 6.5 million PBMCs were isolated. The chain has TRBV28 and TRBJ1-6, with D tentatively TRBD1 (5 bases). The TCR comes from a man aged 25-40 years in good health. Sequencing used blood. The CDR3 region has the DNA TGTGCCAGCAGTCCCCATGGGGCGGGAAATTCACCCCTCCACTTT. Protein product: CASSPHGAGNSPLHF.